The 30 T cell receptor beta chains below come from one sample, sequenced in a study of blood T cell repertoires in COVID-19. Produced via immunoSEQ multiplex PCR; TCRdb's table is partial and in-frame only. This repertoire shows 180,000 or so clones, roughly 86% found once; its top ten account for roughly 2.5%. Source material: peripheral blood. The origin of the receptors is a man aged 40-50 years with active or convalescent COVID-19.

The rearrangement links TRBV28 to TRBJ2-7; a possible D gene is TRBD2 (6 bases). Trimming pared 7 bases from V and 0 bases from J, leaving 10 bases between. The germline gives CDR1 MDHEN, CDR2 SYDVKM. The CDR3 contains 13 residues. The CDR3 DNA sequence: TGTGCCAGCATCGGGGGAAGCTCCTACGAGCAGTACTTC. It translates to CASIGGSSYEQYF. Combining the CDR3 with reference TRBV28 and TRBJ2-7 gives the whole variable domain DVKVTQSSRYLVKRTGEKVFLECVQDMDHENMFWYRQDPGLGLRLIYFSYDVKMKEKGDIPEGYSVSREKKERFSLILESASTNQTSMYLCASIGGSSYEQYFGPGTRLTVT.

This chain uses TRBV6-1 with TRBJ1-1, with a tentative D call TRBD1 (6 bases). Trimming cost V 2 bases and J 5 bases, with 15 bases left between them. This CDR3 comprises 15 residues. Germline CDR1 reads MNHNS; CDR2 reads SASEGT. This CDR3 reads CASSEQGQLGTEAFF. The CDR3 DNA reads TGTGCCAGCAGTGAACAGGGGCAGCTGGGGACTGAAGCTTTCTTT.

The gene calls are TRBV29-1 and TRBJ2-7; D gene uncertain. Per germline, CDR1 SQVTM and CDR2 ANQGSEA. Between the trimmed V and J ends, which lost 3 bases and 3 bases, there was a span of 6 bases. This CDR3 is built from 11 residues. CDR3 residues: CSVEVGYEQYF. CDR3 nucleotides: TGCAGCGTTGAGGTCGGCTACGAGCAGTACTTC.

Only one count was recorded for this clone. J is TRBJ1-2 and V is TRBV19; TRBD1 agrees at 8 bases. CDR3 length equals 12 residues. CDR1 is LNHDA and CDR2 is SQIVND in the germline V gene (reference sequence). J lost 13 bases, V lost 5 bases, and 9 bases had no gene match. The DNA for the CDR3 is TGTGCCAGTAGTTCCGGACAGGGTCCACCCACCTTC. Translation gives CASSSGQGPPTF.

This chain uses TRBV10-3 with TRBJ1-2; 12 bases agree with TRBD1. CDR3 length: 14 amino acids. V lost 2 bases to trimming and J lost 8 bases; unmatched junction nucleotides: 3. Germline-derived CDR1 and CDR2 are ENHRY and SYGVKD. CDR3 nucleotides: TGTGCCATCAGTGAGGGGGACAGGGGGCACGGCTACACCTTC. Translating it yields CAISEGDRGHGYTF.

The J gene is TRBJ1-5, the V gene TRBV6-5; D is perhaps TRBD1 (5 bases). The germline V gene has CDR1 MNHEY and CDR2 SVGAGI. The germline V and J ends were trimmed by 6 bases and 6 bases, with 12 bases remaining between them. The CDR3 has 13 residues. The CDR3 loop is CASRPGPGQPQHF. In DNA form, the CDR3 reads TGTGCCAGCAGACCAGGGCCCGGTCAGCCCCAGCATTTT.

The chain has TRBV27 and TRBJ2-1; 8 nucleotides align to TRBD2. The CDR3 runs to 13 residues. Losses at the gene ends were 10 bases for V and 9 bases for J; bases not matched to a gene: 11. Germline values: CDR1 MNHEY, CDR2 SMNVEV (reference sequence). The CDR3 DNA is TGTGCCATTAACATCCCGGGGGGGGGTGAGCAGTTCTTC. Its protein is CAINIPGGGEQFF.

This clone was detected a few times. V usage is TRBV5-1 and J usage is TRBJ2-5, with D possibly TRBD2 on 5 matching bases. In germline, CDR1 is SGHRS, CDR2 YFSETQ. Trimming shortened V by 0 bases and J by 7 bases, and 10 bases separated the two germline ends. This CDR3 region has 13 residues. The CDR3 DNA reads TGCGCCAGCAGCTTGGGGGTAGAGGGGACCCAGTACTTC. As protein: CASSLGVEGTQYF. Supplemented by reference TRBV5-1 and TRBJ2-5, the full variable domain reads KAGVTQTPRYLIKTRGQQVTLSCSPISGHRSVSWYQQTPGQGLQFLFEYFSETQRNKGNFPGRFSGRQFSNSRSEMNVSTLELGDSALYLCASSLGVEGTQYFGPGTRLLVL.

The chain joins TRBV7-9 to TRBJ1-5, with 9 positions matching TRBD1. In germline, CDR1 is SEHNR, CDR2 FQNEAQ (reference sequence). The CDR3 is made up of 17 amino acids. V lost 5 bases and J lost 5; bases outside the gene matches: 13. This CDR3 is CASSPGSGTGFDQPQHF. CDR3 coding DNA: TGTGCCAGCAGCCCCGGAAGCGGGACAGGGTTTGATCAGCCCCAGCATTTT.

This chain uses TRBV29-1 with TRBJ1-3, with D possibly matching TRBD1 (6 bases). Germline CDR1 SQVTM, CDR2 ANQGSEA. The CDR3 has 13 residues. Trimming shortened V by 6 bases and J by 0 bases, and 9 bases separated the two germline ends. The CDR3 coding sequence is TGCAGCGTGACAGGTCCCTCTGGAAACACCATATATTTT. Its translation: CSVTGPSGNTIYF.

This rearrangement joins TRBV28 to TRBJ1-4; a weak D match, TRBD1 (6 bases). The V and J ends lost 4 bases and 11 bases respectively, with 11 bases between them. The CDR3 has 12 amino acids. CDR1 and CDR2 (germline): MDHEN, SYDVKM. The CDR3 sequence: CASSSDRWKLFF. DNA for the CDR3: TGTGCCAGCAGTTCAGACAGGTGGAAACTGTTTTTT.

This chain uses TRBV27 with TRBJ2-2, with D perhaps TRBD1 (6 bases). Trimming cost V 2 bases and J 4 bases, with 14 bases left between them. The CDR3 consists of 16 residues. Germline loops: CDR1 MNHEY, CDR2 SMNVEV (reference sequence). CDR3 protein: CASSLAQGWSTGELFF. The CDR3 coding sequence is TGTGCCAGCAGTTTAGCACAGGGTTGGAGCACCGGGGAGCTGTTTTTT.

This chain links TRBV5-1 with TRBJ2-5, with 7 bases aligning to TRBD1. V lost 2 bases and J lost 2; bases outside the gene matches: 3. CDR1 is SGHRS and CDR2 is YFSETQ in the germline V gene. The CDR3 spans 14 residues. DNA for the CDR3: TGCGCCAGCAGCTTAGGACAGGCACAAGAGACCCAGTACTTC. Translation: CASSLGQAQETQYF.

The V call is TRBV7-9, the J call TRBJ1-4; 7 nucleotides match TRBD1. CDR1 is SEHNR, CDR2 FQNEAQ, per germline (reference sequence). The CDR3 extends over 12 amino acids. With V trimmed by 4 bases and J by 8 bases, 1 base remained unmatched. CDR3 DNA sequence: TGTGCCAGCAGCTCACAGGGGGAAAAACTGTTTTTT. This gives the protein CASSSQGEKLFF.

The chain has TRBV12-5 and TRBJ2-1, with TRBD2 matching 8 bases. V shed 1 base, J shed 0 bases, and the junction held 5 bases outside the gene matches. Germline CDR1 and CDR2: LGHNT and FRNRAP. The CDR3 loop spans 17 amino acids. CDR3 sequence: CASGLGVAGSSYNEQFF. In nucleotides, the CDR3 is TGTGCTAGTGGTTTGGGAGTAGCGGGGAGCTCCTACAATGAGCAGTTCTTC.

This clone was detected once. V gene TRBV28 combines with J gene TRBJ2-1; 9 bases line up with TRBD1. The CDR3 sequence is 15 residues long. The germline V gene encodes CDR1 MDHEN and CDR2 SYDVKM. J was trimmed by 7 bases and V by 5 bases; bases with no gene match: 9. The CDR3 sequence: CASSLPGQGMNEQFF. The CDR3 nucleotides are TGTGCCAGCAGTCTCCCGGGACAGGGTATGAATGAGCAGTTCTTC.

The chain joins TRBV7-2 to TRBJ2-7; a weak D match, TRBD2 (6 bases). Trimming took 5 bases from V and 3 from J, leaving 20 bases between them. Germline lookup yields CDR1 SGHTA and CDR2 FQGNSA. This CDR3 spans 16 amino acids. The CDR3, as DNA: TGTGCCAGCAGCCATTCCGGGACTTACCATTACTACGAGCAGTACTTC. Encoded protein: CASSHSGTYHYYEQYF.

This clone was seen once. V is TRBV6-2 or TRBV6-3 and J is TRBJ2-7, with 10 bases aligning to TRBD2. Germline lookup yields CDR1 MNHEY and CDR2 SVGEGT. V was clipped by 2 bases and J by 2 bases; unmatched bases: 6. This CDR3 is 16 amino acids long. The DNA of the CDR3 is TGTGCCAGCAGTTACGATCGAAGCGGGGGGGCCTACGAGCAGTACTTC. It specifies CASSYDRSGGAYEQYF.

Regarding this clone: The junction differs from germline at one of its ends, possibly a read error. V is TRBV7-2 and J is TRBJ1-2; TRBD1 might be the D (5 bases). The CDR3 is made up of 13 amino acids. Germline CDR1 SGHTA, CDR2 FQGNSA. This CDR3 reads CASSLGGSDSSQF. The CDR3 DNA sequence: TGTGCCAGCAGTCTCGGGGGTTCGGACTCCTCACAATTC.

The chain couples TRBV5-1 to TRBJ1-2, with 8 bases aligning to TRBD1. V shed 4 bases and J 3 bases; nucleotides not matched to a gene: 2. The CDR3 has 13 amino acids. CDR1 is SGHRS and CDR2 is YFSETQ in the germline V gene. The CDR3, as DNA: TGCGCCAGCAGCCTGGGACAGGACTATGGCTACACCTTC. Residues: CASSLGQDYGYTF.

The chain employs TRBV7-2 and TRBJ1-1; D possibly corresponds to TRBD1 (5 bases). Germline assignment: CDR1 SGHTA and CDR2 FQGNSA. Trimming shortened V by 2 bases and J by 1 base, and 8 bases separated the two germline ends. CDR3 length: 14 residues. As DNA, the CDR3 is TGTGCCAGCAGCTTACTCCAGGGGAACACTGAAGCTTTCTTT. Its protein product is CASSLLQGNTEAFF.

The V call is TRBV14, the J call TRBJ1-3, with D perhaps TRBD1 (6 bases). The germline V and J ends were trimmed by 0 bases and 2 bases, with 14 bases remaining between them. From germline, CDR1 is SGHDN and CDR2 FVKESK. This CDR3 region has 17 residues. CDR3: CASSQDLAGAAGNTIYF. The CDR3 DNA sequence: TGTGCCAGCAGCCAAGATCTGGCAGGGGCTGCTGGAAACACCATATATTTT.

The CDR3 loop reads CASSLPGTGYEKLFF. The CDR3 nucleotides read TGTGCCAGCAGTTTACCCGGGACAGGGTACGAAAAACTGTTTTTT. The V gene is TRBV28, the J gene TRBJ1-4; 9 positions match TRBD1. CDR1 MDHEN and CDR2 SYDVKM come from the germline V gene. The CDR3 contains 15 residues. With 2 bases clipped from V and 8 bases from J, the junction kept 6 bases outside the gene matches.

The V and J genes are TRBV28 and TRBJ1-5; 9 bases match TRBD1. Unmatched junction bases numbered 10, after V lost 9 bases and J lost 4 bases. The germline CDR1 and CDR2 sequences are MDHEN and SYDVKM. The length of the CDR3 is 15 residues. In nucleotides, the CDR3 is TGTGCCAGTGCGAAATTACAGGGGGCTAATCAGCCCCAGCATTTT. This sequence encodes CASAKLQGANQPQHF.

The chain is built from TRBV3-1 (or the pseudogene TRBV3-2) and TRBJ1-2; the D gene is possibly TRBD1 (6 bases). Germline V gives CDR1 LGHDT, CDR2 YNNKEL (reference sequence). The CDR3 totals 15 residues. V was pared by 4 bases and J by 3 bases, with 15 bases between. CDR3 coding DNA: TGTGCCAGCAGCCTGACACCACAGGGCGACTATGGCTACACCTTC. Amino acids: CASSLTPQGDYGYTF.

V usage is TRBV28 and J usage is TRBJ1-5, with D perhaps matching TRBD1 (5 bases). The CDR3 is made up of 15 amino acids. Looked up from germline, CDR1 is MDHEN and CDR2 is SYDVKM. Between the trimmed V and J ends, which lost 2 bases and 2 bases, there was a span of 10 bases. The CDR3 region has the DNA TGTGCCAGCAGTTTAGGGGGGGACGGCAATCAGCCCCAGCATTTT. It is translated as CASSLGGDGNQPQHF.

The V call is TRBV29-1, the J call TRBJ2-5; 8 bases fit TRBD1. The CDR3 extends over 15 amino acids. CDR1 and CDR2 from the germline V gene are SQVTM and ANQGSEA. The V segment lost 5 bases and the J segment 4 bases; nucleotides outside the gene matches: 12. This chain's CDR3 is CSVSNHRDRRETQYF. In nucleotides, the CDR3 is TGCAGCGTTTCCAACCACCGGGACAGGAGAGAGACCCAGTACTTC. The whole variable domain, remainder taken from reference TRBV29-1 and TRBJ2-5, is SAVISQKPSRDICQRGTSLTIQCQVDSQVTMMFWYRQQPGQSLTLIATANQGSEATYESGFVIDKFPISRPNLTFSTLTVSNMSPEDSSIYLCSVSNHRDRRETQYFGPGTRLLVL.

J is TRBJ2-7 and V is TRBV9; 7 bases map to TRBD1. Germline assignment: CDR1 SGDLS and CDR2 YYNGEE. V shed 3 bases and J 3 bases; nucleotides not matched to a gene: 0. This CDR3 has 12 amino acids. The CDR3 is CASSGQGYEQYF. DNA of the CDR3: TGTGCCAGCAGCGGACAGGGCTACGAGCAGTACTTC. Complete variable domain (other parts from reference TRBV9 and TRBJ2-7): DSGVTQTPKHLITATGQRVTLRCSPRSGDLSVYWYQQSLDQGLQFLIQYYNGEERAKGNILERFSAQQFPDLHSELNLSSLELGDSALYFCASSGQGYEQYFGPGTRLTVT.

The chain joins TRBV27 to TRBJ1-1; tentatively, D is TRBD1 (5 bases). Trimming stripped 0 bases from V and 7 bases from J, with 9 bases between. Germline values: CDR1 MNHEY, CDR2 SMNVEV (reference sequence). The CDR3 is made up of 13 amino acids. The DNA of the CDR3 is TGTGCCAGCAGTTTATCGTATAGGGGTGAAGCTTTCTTT. Its translation is CASSLSYRGEAFF.

The CDR3 bases are TGTGCCAGCAGCTTAGGGGCAGGTGTCGGCTACACCTTC. This gives the protein CASSLGAGVGYTF. The gene calls are TRBV11-1 and TRBJ1-2; D gene ambiguous. CDR1 is SGHAT and CDR2 is FQDESV in the germline V gene (reference sequence). V gave up 1 base and J gave up 8 bases, with 11 bases separating them. This CDR3 spans 13 amino acids.